The 26 T cell receptor beta chains given below trace back to one sample, sequenced in a study of blood T cell repertoires in COVID-19. Profiling relied on immunoSEQ multiplex PCR, and the TCRdb table lists in-frame clones only, not all of them. The sample lists about 160,000 clones, approximately 91% occurring once. Sequencing was performed on peripheral blood. These TCRs come from a man between 18 and 29 years old with acute or convalescent COVID-19.

V and J are TRBV27 and TRBJ1-1; maybe TRBD1 (5 bases). Germline values: CDR1 MNHEY, CDR2 SMNVEV (reference sequence). V gave up 3 bases and J gave up 0 bases, with 8 bases separating them. This CDR3 contains 14 residues. In DNA form, the CDR3 reads TGTGCCAGCAGTTTTCAGGGTATGAACACTGAAGCTTTCTTT. This encodes CASSFQGMNTEAFF.

The gene calls are TRBV19 and TRBJ2-3, with 10 positions matching TRBD2. Germline values: CDR1 LNHDA, CDR2 SQIVND (reference sequence). The V and J ends lost 2 bases and 5 bases, in that order; junction bases with no gene match: 10. The CDR3 is 17 amino acids. CDR3 nucleotide sequence: TGTGCCAGTAGTATAATGGGAGCGGGGGGGCTTGGAGATACGCAGTATTTT. Protein product: CASSIMGAGGLGDTQYF.

This chain joins TRBV6-6 and TRBJ1-2; D unclear. V was clipped by 4 bases and J by 7 bases, with 4 bases between them. Germline lookup yields CDR1 MNHNY and CDR2 SVGAGI (reference sequence). The CDR3 loop spans 10 amino acids. The CDR3 DNA follows: TGTGCCAGCAGTTCCAGTGGCTACACCTTC. Translation: CASSSSGYTF.

The chain couples TRBV24-1 to TRBJ2-7; the D is unclear. The germline V gene has CDR1 KGHDR and CDR2 SFDVKD. Between the trimmed V and J ends, which lost 7 bases and 8 bases, there was a span of 17 bases. The CDR3 sequence is 13 residues long. This chain's CDR3 is CATSQYDSFKQYF. Here the CDR3 DNA reads TGTGCCACCAGCCAGTACGACTCATTCAAGCAGTACTTC.

J is TRBJ1-4 and V is TRBV19, with D possibly being TRBD1 (5 bases). CDR1 is LNHDA, CDR2 SQIVND, per germline (reference sequence). The CDR3 has 15 residues. V dropped 3 bases and J dropped 4 bases, with 12 bases sitting between them. The CDR3 DNA is TGTGCCAGTAGTATTCGCCTTCAGGGTAATGAAAAACTGTTTTTT. Protein sequence: CASSIRLQGNEKLFF.

This chain links TRBV7-8 with TRBJ1-2; 7 bases agree with TRBD1. Germline V gene lookup returns CDR1 SGHVS and CDR2 FQNEAQ. J lost 1 base, V lost 3 bases, and 2 bases had no gene match. The CDR3 loop spans 14 amino acids. The CDR3 reads CASSFGDSNYGYTF. The CDR3 DNA follows: TGTGCCAGCAGCTTTGGGGACAGTAACTATGGCTACACCTTC. The variable domain in full, with the rest retrieved from reference TRBV7-8 and TRBJ1-2, is GAGVSQSPRYKVAKRGQDVALRCDPISGHVSLFWYQQALGQGPEFLTYFQNEAQLDKSGLPSDRFFAERPEGSVSTLKIQRTQQEDSAVYLCASSFGDSNYGYTFGSGTRLTVV.

Notes on this clone: Compared with germline, one end of the junction differs, possibly owing to a read error. The chain joins TRBV5-6 to TRBJ1-5; D is uncertain. The CDR3 is 13 amino acids. The germline gives CDR1 SGHDT, CDR2 YYEEEE. The CDR3: CASSLDGNQPQHF. CDR3 DNA sequence: TGTGCCAGCAGTTTGGACGGGAATCAGCCCCAGCATTTT.

The chain combines TRBV14 with TRBJ2-7; 8 nucleotides match TRBD1. There are 14 residues in the CDR3. CDR1 SGHDN and CDR2 FVKESK come from the germline V gene. V shed 4 bases and J 0 bases; nucleotides not matched to a gene: 2. The chain's CDR3 is CASSLTGGSYEQYF. CDR3 sequence (DNA): TGTGCCAGCAGCCTCACAGGGGGCTCCTACGAGCAGTACTTC. Using reference TRBV14 and TRBJ2-7 for the parts outside the CDR3, the full variable domain is EAGVTQFPSHSVIEKGQTVTLRCDPISGHDNLYWYRRVMGKEIKFLLHFVKESKQDESGMPNNRFLAERTGGTYSTLKVQPAELEDSGVYFCASSLTGGSYEQYFGPGTRLTVT.

The chain combines TRBV6-5 with TRBJ2-7; D might be TRBD2 (6 bases). Trimming shortened V by 7 bases and J by 4 bases, and 17 bases separated the two germline ends. The CDR3 is 14 residues long. Germline CDR1 and CDR2: MNHEY and SVGAGI. The CDR3 is CASIGRLEGYEQYF. The CDR3, as DNA: TGTGCCAGCATTGGTCGCCTGGAGGGATACGAGCAGTACTTC.

This clone was detected only once. The chain links TRBV19 to TRBJ2-7; possible D gene TRBD1, 5 bases. The CDR3 sequence is 14 residues long. Germline assignment: CDR1 LNHDA and CDR2 SQIVND (reference sequence). V lost 1 base to trimming and J lost 2 bases, with 9 bases between them. The CDR3 bases are TGTGCCAGTAGTATAGCCGCAGGGCCCTACGAGCAGTACTTC. Its translation is CASSIAAGPYEQYF.

The chain carries TRBV6-5 and TRBJ1-5, with 7 bases fitting TRBD1. Per the germline V gene, CDR1 is MNHEY and CDR2 is SVGAGI. The trim removed 6 bases at V and 6 bases at J, leaving 11 bases unmatched. The CDR3 totals 15 residues. The CDR3 DNA follows: TGTGCCAGCAGCACGACAGGGAGCGGCGGTCAGCCCCAGCATTTT. This encodes CASSTTGSGGQPQHF.

The chain joins TRBV19 to TRBJ2-7, with D possibly matching TRBD1 (6 bases). V was shortened by 5 bases and J by 3 bases, with 23 bases between the two germline ends. The CDR3 runs 17 residues. Germline lookup yields CDR1 LNHDA and CDR2 SQIVND (reference sequence). CDR3: CASSGRTLTGIVYEQYF. Here the CDR3 DNA reads TGTGCCAGTAGTGGGAGAACTTTGACAGGCATCGTCTACGAGCAGTACTTC.

The V gene is TRBV24-1, the J gene TRBJ2-1, with 7 bases aligning to TRBD2. V trimming: 6 bases; J trimming: 2 bases; junction bases outside the gene matches: 3. Germline V CDR1 and CDR2: KGHDR, SFDVKD. This CDR3 region has 14 residues. CDR3: CATSQAGTYNEQFF. The CDR3 nucleotides read TGTGCCACCAGTCAAGCGGGAACCTACAATGAGCAGTTCTTC.

The chain joins TRBV4-2 to TRBJ2-3, with TRBD1 matching 12 bases. The germline V gene encodes CDR1 LGHNA and CDR2 YNFKEQ. The CDR3 totals 17 residues. Trimming at V came to 4 bases and at J to 2 bases, leaving 7 bases not matched to a gene. CDR3 amino acids: CASSLQGQGANTDTQYF. CDR3 coding DNA: TGTGCCAGCAGCCTCCAGGGACAGGGGGCGAACACAGATACGCAGTATTTT.

V usage is TRBV14 and J usage is TRBJ2-3, with 8 positions matching TRBD1. Germline V gives CDR1 SGHDN, CDR2 FVKESK. The trim removed 1 base at V and 1 base at J, leaving 7 bases unmatched. The CDR3 is 17 residues long. In DNA, the CDR3 is TGTGCCAGCAGCCAAGGTTCCAGGGGGCTTCGCACAGATACGCAGTATTTT. This gives the protein CASSQGSRGLRTDTQYF. The entire variable domain, with the rest obtained from reference TRBV14 and TRBJ2-3, is as follows: EAGVTQFPSHSVIEKGQTVTLRCDPISGHDNLYWYRRVMGKEIKFLLHFVKESKQDESGMPNNRFLAERTGGTYSTLKVQPAELEDSGVYFCASSQGSRGLRTDTQYFGPGTRLTVL.

The CDR3 reads CASSRLEADTQYF. The CDR3 DNA follows: TGTGCCAGCAGTAGACTTGAGGCAGATACGCAGTATTTT. The V and J genes are TRBV6-5 and TRBJ2-3; D is uncertain. V was pared by 5 bases and J by 4 bases, with 10 bases between. This CDR3 is built from 13 residues. Looked up from germline, CDR1 is MNHEY and CDR2 is SVGAGI.

The table lists this clone with a count of one. The V call is TRBV5-1, the J call TRBJ2-7; D call uncertain. The CDR3 totals 14 residues. The germline CDR1 and CDR2 sequences are SGHRS and YFSETQ. V was trimmed by 5 bases and J by 1 base, leaving 13 bases between them. Here the CDR3 reads CASRIQVSSYEQYF. CDR3 nucleotides: TGCGCCAGCAGAATCCAGGTTTCTTCCTACGAGCAGTACTTC.

The chain uses TRBV3-1 (or the pseudogene TRBV3-2) and TRBJ2-1, with D possibly matching TRBD2 (5 bases). Deletions cut 4 bases from V and 7 bases from J, with 8 bases between. There are 12 residues in the CDR3. In germline, CDR1 is LGHDT, CDR2 YNNKEL (reference sequence). The CDR3 bases are TGTGCCAGCAGCCGGACGGGGAATGAGCAGTTCTTC. Translated: CASSRTGNEQFF.

The V gene is TRBV4-1, the J gene TRBJ2-2; 14 nucleotides align to TRBD2. Trimming took 5 bases from V and 3 from J; bases not matched to a gene: 8. The length of the CDR3 is 18 residues. Per germline, CDR1 MGHRA and CDR2 YSYEKL. The CDR3 reads CASSAPTSGRAYTGELFF. The CDR3 DNA is TGCGCCAGCAGCGCTCCGACTAGCGGGAGGGCCTACACCGGGGAGCTGTTTTTT.

V gene TRBV19 combines with J gene TRBJ2-7; the D gene is possibly TRBD1 (5 bases). Germline CDR1 is LNHDA and CDR2 is SQIVND (reference sequence). The CDR3 has 14 amino acids. Trimming cost V 6 bases and J 1 base, with 13 bases left between them. CDR3 in amino acids: CASSPSDKSYEQYF. The CDR3 DNA follows: TGTGCCAGTAGCCCCTCGGACAAGTCCTACGAGCAGTACTTC. Based on the CDR3 plus reference TRBV19 and TRBJ2-7, the full variable domain is DGGITQSPKYLFRKEGQNVTLSCEQNLNHDAMYWYRQDPGQGLRLIYYSQIVNDFQKGDIAEGYSVSREKKESFPLTVTSAQKNPTAFYLCASSPSDKSYEQYFGPGTRLTVT.

The V gene is TRBV27, the J gene TRBJ2-1; 9 bases are shared with TRBD1. This CDR3 spans 15 amino acids. Germline lookup yields CDR1 MNHEY and CDR2 SMNVEV (reference sequence). The V segment lost 3 bases and the J segment 3 bases; nucleotides outside the gene matches: 3. Written as DNA, the CDR3 is TGTGCCAGCAGTTTCGGGACAGGGTACTACAATGAGCAGTTCTTC. Protein product: CASSFGTGYYNEQFF.

V and J are TRBV3-1 (or the pseudogene TRBV3-2) and TRBJ1-1; D not certain. CDR1 LGHDT and CDR2 YNNKEL come from the germline V gene (reference sequence). The CDR3 contains 14 residues. V lost 3 bases to trimming and J lost 5 bases, with 13 bases between them. In DNA form, the CDR3 reads TGTGCCAGCAGCCATCGCTCCGAGGGAACTGAAGCTTTCTTT. This sequence encodes CASSHRSEGTEAFF.

V gene TRBV27 combines with J gene TRBJ2-3, with 7 positions matching TRBD2. This CDR3 comprises 16 residues. CDR1 and CDR2 from the germline V gene are MNHEY and SMNVEV (reference sequence). V dropped 1 base and J dropped 2; count of bases not matched to a gene: 6. Here the CDR3 reads CASSLYEGGDTDTQYF. The CDR3 DNA follows: TGTGCCAGCAGTTTATATGAGGGAGGGGACACAGATACGCAGTATTTT.

The rearrangement joins TRBV4-1 to TRBJ2-7, with a weak D call TRBD1 (5 bases). CDR1 and CDR2 (germline): MGHRA, YSYEKL. This CDR3 has 16 amino acids. V was pared by 1 base and J by 1 base, with 14 bases between. This CDR3 reads CASSQGGRKLSYEQYF. CDR3 nucleotide sequence: TGCGCCAGCAGCCAAGGGGGCAGGAAGCTTTCCTACGAGCAGTACTTC.

The chain recombines TRBV7-2 with TRBJ2-7; possible D gene TRBD1, 6 bases. This CDR3 spans 16 amino acids. CDR1 and CDR2 from the germline V gene are SGHTA and FQGNSA. V lost 1 base, J lost 5 bases, and 18 bases lay in between. In nucleotides, the CDR3 is TGTGCCAGCAGCTTAGTCCGGCAGGGGATGAGGAACGAGCAGTACTTC. It encodes CASSLVRQGMRNEQYF.

The chain is built from TRBV6-1 and TRBJ1-4; D uncertain. The CDR3 totals 15 residues. The germline V gene has CDR1 MNHNS and CDR2 SASEGT. V lost 2 bases, J lost 3 bases, and 10 bases lay in between. CDR3 sequence reads: CASSESRVSNEKLFF. The DNA of the CDR3 is TGTGCCAGCAGTGAATCCCGGGTGTCTAATGAAAAACTGTTTTTT.